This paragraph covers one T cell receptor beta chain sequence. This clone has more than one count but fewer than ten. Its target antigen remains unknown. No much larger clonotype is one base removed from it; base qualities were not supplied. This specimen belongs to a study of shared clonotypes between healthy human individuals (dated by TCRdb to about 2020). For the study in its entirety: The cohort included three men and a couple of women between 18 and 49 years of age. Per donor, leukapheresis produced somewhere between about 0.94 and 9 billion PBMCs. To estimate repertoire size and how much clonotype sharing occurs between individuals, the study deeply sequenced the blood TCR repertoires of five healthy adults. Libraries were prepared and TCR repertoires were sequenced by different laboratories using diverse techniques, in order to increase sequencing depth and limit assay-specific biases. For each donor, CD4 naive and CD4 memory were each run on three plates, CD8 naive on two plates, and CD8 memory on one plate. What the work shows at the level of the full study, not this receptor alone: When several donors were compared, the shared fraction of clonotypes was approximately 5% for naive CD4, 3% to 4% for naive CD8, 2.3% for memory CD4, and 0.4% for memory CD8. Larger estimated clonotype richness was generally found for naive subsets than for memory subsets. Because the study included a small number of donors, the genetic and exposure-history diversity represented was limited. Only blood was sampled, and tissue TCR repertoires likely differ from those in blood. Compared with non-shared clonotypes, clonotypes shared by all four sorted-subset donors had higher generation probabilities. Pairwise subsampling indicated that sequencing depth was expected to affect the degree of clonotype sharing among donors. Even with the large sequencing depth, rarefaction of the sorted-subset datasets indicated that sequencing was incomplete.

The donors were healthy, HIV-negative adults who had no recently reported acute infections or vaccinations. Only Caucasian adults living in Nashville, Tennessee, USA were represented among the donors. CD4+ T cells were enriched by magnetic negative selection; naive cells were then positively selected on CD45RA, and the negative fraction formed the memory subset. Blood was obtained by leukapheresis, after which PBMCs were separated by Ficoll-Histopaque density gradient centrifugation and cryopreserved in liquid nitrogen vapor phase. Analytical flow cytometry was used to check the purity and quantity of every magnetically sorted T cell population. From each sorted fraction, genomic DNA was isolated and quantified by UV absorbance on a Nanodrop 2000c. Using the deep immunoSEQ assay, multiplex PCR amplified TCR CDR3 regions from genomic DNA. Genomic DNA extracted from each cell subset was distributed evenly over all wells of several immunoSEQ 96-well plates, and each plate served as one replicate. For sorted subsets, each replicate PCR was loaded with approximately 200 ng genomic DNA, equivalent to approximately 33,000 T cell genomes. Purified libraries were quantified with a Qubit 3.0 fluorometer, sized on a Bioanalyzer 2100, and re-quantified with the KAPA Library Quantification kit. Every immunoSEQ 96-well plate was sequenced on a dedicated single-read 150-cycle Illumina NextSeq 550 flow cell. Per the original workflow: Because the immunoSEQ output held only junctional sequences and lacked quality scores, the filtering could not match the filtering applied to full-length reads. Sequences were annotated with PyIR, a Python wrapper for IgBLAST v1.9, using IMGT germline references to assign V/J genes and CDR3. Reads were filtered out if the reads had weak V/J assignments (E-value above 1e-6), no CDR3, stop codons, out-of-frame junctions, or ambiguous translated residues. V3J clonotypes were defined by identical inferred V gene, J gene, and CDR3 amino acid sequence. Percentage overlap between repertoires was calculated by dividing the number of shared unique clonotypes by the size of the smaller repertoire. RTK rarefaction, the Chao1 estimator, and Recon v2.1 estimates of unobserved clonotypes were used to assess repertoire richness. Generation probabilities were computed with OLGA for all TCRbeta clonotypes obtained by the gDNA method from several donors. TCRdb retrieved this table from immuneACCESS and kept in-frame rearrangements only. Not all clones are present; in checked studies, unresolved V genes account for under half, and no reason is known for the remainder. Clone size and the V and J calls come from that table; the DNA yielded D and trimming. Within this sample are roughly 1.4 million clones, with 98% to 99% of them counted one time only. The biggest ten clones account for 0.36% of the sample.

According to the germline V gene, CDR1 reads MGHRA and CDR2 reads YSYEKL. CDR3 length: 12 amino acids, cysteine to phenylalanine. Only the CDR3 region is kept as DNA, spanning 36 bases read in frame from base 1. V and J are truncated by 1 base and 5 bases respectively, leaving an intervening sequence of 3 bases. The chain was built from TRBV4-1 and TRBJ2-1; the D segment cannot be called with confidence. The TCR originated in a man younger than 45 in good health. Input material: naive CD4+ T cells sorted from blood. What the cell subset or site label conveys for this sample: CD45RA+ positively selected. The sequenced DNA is TGCGCCAGCAGCCAAGTTAACAATGAGCAGTTCTTC. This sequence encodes CASSQVNNEQFF.